This T cell receptor beta chain was sequenced during a study of blood T cell repertoires in COVID-19. The CDR3 has 13 amino acids. Germline CDR1 and CDR2: MNHEY and SVGAGI. V lost 5 bases and J lost 7; bases outside the gene matches: 8. Assay: immunoSEQ multiplex PCR; the TCRdb copy retains only in-frame clones and omits some. Among about 310,000 clones listed, roughly 90% were seen once. The TCR comes from a man aged 18 to 30 with active or convalescent COVID-19. The chain recombines TRBV6-5 with TRBJ2-7; 7 positions agree with TRBD1. Sequencing input: peripheral blood. The CDR3, as DNA: TGTGCCAGCAGTCACACAAACAGGGGAGAGCAGTACTTC. It translates to CASSHTNRGEQYF.